The sequence of this T cell receptor (beta chain) was determined in a study of human T cells and chemical hapten exposure. Time point indicated: patch test 2, 6 weeks after DPC sensitization. Indicated treatment: therapeutic diphenylcyclopropenone sensitization with weekly scalp DPC. There are many counts of this clonotype. What it recognizes is unknown. Study-level findings and limits: PT1 expanded TCR numbers tracked positively with patch test score. Expanded TCRs formed significantly more large CDR3 similarity clusters than controls. Given that the donors had alopecia, their immune response may differ from that seen in healthy people.

During construction of the library, unique molecular identifiers were attached to individual cDNA molecules for quantitative, reproducible TCR counting. TCRdb re-called the RACE reads through MiXCR, storing one row per CDR3 protein. Of about 400,000 distinct CDR3 sequences listed, around 6% are singletons. Sequences were derived from whole blood, sampled in connection with sensitization to the hapten diphenylcyclopropenone (DPC). This TCR was recovered from a woman aged 18-30 years with alopecia areata. Some clones in this sample may be carry-over from other donors' samples.

The CDR3 DNA follows: TGTGCCAGCAGCCAAGACGGAAGACAGCCGGGCACTGAAGCTTTCTTT. Translation: CASSQDGRQPGTEAFF. V usage is TRBV3-1 and J usage is TRBJ1-1; D might be TRBD1 (5 bases). Trimming pared 0 bases from V and 4 bases from J, leaving 15 bases between. CDR3 length: 16 residues. Germline V gene lookup returns CDR1 LGHDT and CDR2 YNNKEL (reference sequence).